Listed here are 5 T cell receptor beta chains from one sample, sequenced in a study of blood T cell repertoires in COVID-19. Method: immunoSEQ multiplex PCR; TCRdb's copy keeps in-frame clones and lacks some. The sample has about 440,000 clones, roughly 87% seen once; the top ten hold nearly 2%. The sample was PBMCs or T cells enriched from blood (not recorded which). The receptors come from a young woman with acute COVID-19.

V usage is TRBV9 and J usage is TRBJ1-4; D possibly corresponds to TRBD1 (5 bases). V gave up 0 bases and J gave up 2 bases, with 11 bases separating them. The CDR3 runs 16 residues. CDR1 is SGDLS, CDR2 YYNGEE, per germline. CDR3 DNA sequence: TGTGCCAGCAGCGTAGCCTCGGGGGGGACTAATGAAAAACTGTTTTTT. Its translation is CASSVASGGTNEKLFF. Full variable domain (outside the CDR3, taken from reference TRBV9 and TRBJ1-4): DSGVTQTPKHLITATGQRVTLRCSPRSGDLSVYWYQQSLDQGLQFLIQYYNGEERAKGNILERFSAQQFPDLHSELNLSSLELGDSALYFCASSVASGGTNEKLFFGSGTQLSVL.

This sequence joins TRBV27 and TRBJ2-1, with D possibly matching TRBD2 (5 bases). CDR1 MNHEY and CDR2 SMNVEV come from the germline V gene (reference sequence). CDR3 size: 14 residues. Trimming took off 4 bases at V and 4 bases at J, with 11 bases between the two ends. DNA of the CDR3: TGTGCCAGCAGTTCGCACGGAGGATACAATGAGCAGTTCTTC. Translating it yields CASSSHGGYNEQFF.

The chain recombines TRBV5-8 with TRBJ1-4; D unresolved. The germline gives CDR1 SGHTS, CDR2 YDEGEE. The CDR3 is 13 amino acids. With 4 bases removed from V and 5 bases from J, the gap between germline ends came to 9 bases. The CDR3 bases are TGTGCCAGCAGCGAGGACTTGAATGAAAAACTGTTTTTT. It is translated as CASSEDLNEKLFF. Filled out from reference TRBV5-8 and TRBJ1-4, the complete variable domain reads EAGVTQSPTHLIKTRGQQATLRCSPISGHTSVYWYQQALGLGLQFLLWYDEGEERNRGNFPPRFSGRQFPNYSSELNVNALELEDSALYLCASSEDLNEKLFFGSGTQLSVL.

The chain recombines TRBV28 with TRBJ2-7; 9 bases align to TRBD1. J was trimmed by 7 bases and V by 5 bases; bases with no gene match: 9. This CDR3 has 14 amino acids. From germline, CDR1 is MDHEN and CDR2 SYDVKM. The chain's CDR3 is CASSTGTGLEEQYF. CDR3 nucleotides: TGTGCCAGCAGTACCGGGACAGGGTTGGAGGAGCAGTACTTC.

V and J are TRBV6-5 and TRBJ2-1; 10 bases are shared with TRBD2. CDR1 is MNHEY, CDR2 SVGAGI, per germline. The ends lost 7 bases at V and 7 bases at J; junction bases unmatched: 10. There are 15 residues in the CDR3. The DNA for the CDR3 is TGTGCCAGCAACCAAGCGGGAGGGATAGCAAATGAGCAGTTCTTC. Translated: CASNQAGGIANEQFF.